This TCR beta chain was recorded in a study of CD8+ T cells in alopecia areata. Overall study results and limits: Normal scalp had lower clonality than lesional scalp, with alopecia totalis/universalis lesions showing this most strongly. Between patients, shared TCR sequences were less clear than in mice. This was possibly due in part to HLA diversity in the patient population. Alphabeta T cells residing in normal skin are also sequenced in scalp samples.

CDR1 SGDLS and CDR2 YYNGEE come from the germline V gene. V shed 0 bases and J shed 6 bases, with 10 bases lying between them. The CDR3 length is 14 residues. Turning to this clone: Its specificity is unknown.

Cell sorting on a FACSAria was used to separate CD4+ and CD8+ T cells from the PBMCs. Sequencing used cDNA as its template, made by extracting RNA and reverse transcribing it. Method: immunoSEQ multiplex PCR; TCRdb's copy keeps in-frame clones and lacks some. The profile shows some 120,000 clones, approximately 47% of them singletons. This clonotype was obtained from a human donor with alopecia areata. Sequencing was carried out using NKG2D-low CD8+ T cells sorted from blood. This rearrangement joins TRBV9 to TRBJ2-4; D unclear. CDR3: CASSVGQGLNIQYF. The CDR3 DNA sequence: TGTGCCAGCAGCGTAGGTCAAGGCCTAAACATTCAGTACTTC.